The next 23 T cell receptor beta chains were all read from a single sample in a study of PD-L1 blockade in urothelial cancer. TCRdb's copy holds only in-frame clones and misses some; the assay was immunoSEQ multiplex PCR. The data contain about 22,000 clones, roughly 89% of them singletons. Specified time point: peripheral blood 6 weeks after treatment start. Here the sequenced sample was PBMCs, taken around atezolizumab (anti-PD-L1) treatment. These receptors originate from a woman aged 55-70 years with urothelial cancer.

The rearrangement uses TRBV10-3 and TRBJ2-2, with TRBD1 as a possible D gene (6 bases). V lost 3 bases and J lost 4, with 15 bases in between. The CDR3 is made up of 16 amino acids. Germline V gene data show CDR1 as ENHRY and CDR2 as SYGVKD. The CDR3 loop is CAISEFGQSGTGELFF. CDR3 coding DNA: TGTGCCATCAGTGAATTCGGACAGTCAGGCACCGGGGAGCTGTTTTTT.

This clone was recorded once. This rearrangement joins TRBV19 to TRBJ2-5; TRBD2 aligns across 7 bases. Trimming at V came to 4 bases and at J to 7 bases, leaving 15 bases not matched to a gene. This CDR3 has 16 residues. Germline V lookup: CDR1 LNHDA, CDR2 SQIVND (reference sequence). CDR3 DNA sequence: TGTGCCAGTAGTAGGGTGAGCGGGGCCTTGAAAGGGACCCAGTACTTC. It yields the protein CASSRVSGALKGTQYF.

The chain links TRBV2 to TRBJ2-2, with 9 positions matching TRBD1. CDR3 length: 15 residues. V shed 9 bases, J shed 3 bases, and the junction held 8 bases outside the gene matches. The germline V gene has CDR1 SNHLY and CDR2 FYNNEI. The CDR3 is CASLLDRGDTGELFF. For the CDR3, the DNA is TGTGCCAGTCTTCTGGACAGGGGCGACACCGGGGAGCTGTTTTTT.

The chain couples TRBV7-2 to TRBJ2-4, with D perhaps matching TRBD2 (7 bases). V lost 1 base and J 8 bases, leaving 18 bases between the germline ends. The germline V gene encodes CDR1 SGHTA and CDR2 FQGNSA. The CDR3 extends over 16 amino acids. DNA of the CDR3: TGTGCCAGCAGCTTAGTAGGGGGGGGCGCAGTGGACATTCAGTACTTC. Residues: CASSLVGGGAVDIQYF.

The V gene is TRBV7-9, the J gene TRBJ2-5; 9 bases fit TRBD2. V was pared by 6 bases and J by 1 base, with 15 bases of the junction left unmatched. The CDR3 length is 18 residues. The germline gives CDR1 SEHNR, CDR2 FQNEAQ (reference sequence). The CDR3 is CASSQPSGTRKIQETQYF. The CDR3 nucleotides are TGTGCCAGCAGTCAACCTAGCGGGACGAGGAAGATCCAAGAGACCCAGTACTTC.

The rearrangement links TRBV28 to TRBJ2-7; no firm D call. V shed 3 bases and J shed 0 bases, with 6 bases lying between them. Germline V gene sequence: CDR1 MDHEN, CDR2 SYDVKM. This CDR3 is built from 13 residues. The CDR3 DNA follows: TGTGCCAGCAGTTTTCATCCCTCCTACGAGCAGTACTTC. This codes for CASSFHPSYEQYF. Supplemented by reference TRBV28 and TRBJ2-7, the full variable domain reads DVKVTQSSRYLVKRTGEKVFLECVQDMDHENMFWYRQDPGLGLRLIYFSYDVKMKEKGDIPEGYSVSREKKERFSLILESASTNQTSMYLCASSFHPSYEQYFGPGTRLTVT.

The chain joins TRBV29-1 to TRBJ2-7; D possibly corresponds to TRBD1 (5 bases). Trimming stripped 5 bases from V and 1 base from J, with 9 bases between. Germline loops: CDR1 SQVTM, CDR2 ANQGSEA. This CDR3 has 12 amino acids. CDR3 amino acids: CSVFTGSYEQYF. The CDR3 bases are TGCAGCGTTTTTACAGGTTCCTACGAGCAGTACTTC.

V gene TRBV7-7 combines with J gene TRBJ2-5; D not certain. The CDR3 covers 15 residues. Between the trimmed V and J ends, which lost 4 bases and 5 bases, there was a span of 17 bases. Germline assignment: CDR1 SSHAT and CDR2 FNYEAQ (reference sequence). CDR3 in amino acids: CASSYRYRPMETQYF. The CDR3 nucleotides read TGTGCCAGCAGCTACCGGTACCGCCCGATGGAGACCCAGTACTTC.

V is TRBV28 and J is TRBJ2-2, with D perhaps matching TRBD2 (5 bases). This CDR3 region has 18 residues. Trimming pared 3 bases from V and 3 bases from J, leaving 20 bases between. The germline V gene has CDR1 MDHEN and CDR2 SYDVKM. The CDR3 DNA sequence: TGTGCCAGCAGTTTCATCCTAGTATCGGTCGGGGACACCGGGGAGCTGTTTTTT. Translated: CASSFILVSVGDTGELFF.

This chain links TRBV15 with TRBJ1-4; D is unclear. The V end lost 1 base, the J end lost 3 bases, and 9 bases lay between the germline ends. CDR3 length: 15 amino acids. Germline V CDR1 and CDR2: LNHNV, YYDKDF (reference sequence). The CDR3 here is CATSRVRVANEKLFF. CDR3 in DNA: TGTGCCACCAGCAGAGTTCGAGTGGCTAATGAAAAACTGTTTTTT.

The chain carries TRBV5-1 and TRBJ2-7, with TRBD2 as a possible D gene (7 bases). The CDR3 loop spans 14 amino acids. Germline lookup yields CDR1 SGHRS and CDR2 YFSETQ. V was trimmed by 0 bases and J by 4 bases, leaving 11 bases between them. CDR3 amino acids: CASSLGGGSYEQYF. CDR3 DNA: TGCGCCAGCAGCTTGGGGGGGGGCAGTTACGAGCAGTACTTC.

The chain recombines TRBV10-1 with TRBJ2-3; weak D call: TRBD1 (5 bases). Looked up from germline, CDR1 is WNHNN and CDR2 is SYGVQD (reference sequence). V was pared by 4 bases and J by 0 bases, with 5 bases between. CDR3 size: 13 residues. The CDR3 here is CASSGQSTDTQYF. CDR3 DNA sequence: TGCGCCAGCAGTGGACAGAGCACAGATACGCAGTATTTT.

V is TRBV10-1 and J is TRBJ2-1; TRBD2 aligns across 10 bases. Germline CDR1 reads WNHNN; CDR2 reads SYGVQD (reference sequence). V was pared by 6 bases and J by 7 bases, with 9 bases of the junction left unmatched. The CDR3 covers 15 residues. CDR3: CASSSGTSVGNEQFF. In DNA form, the CDR3 reads TGCGCCAGCAGCTCTGGGACTAGCGTGGGGAATGAGCAGTTCTTC.

This clone was seen only once. This chain connects TRBV7-2 to TRBJ2-7, with TRBD2 as a possible D gene (7 bases). Germline V gene lookup returns CDR1 SGHTA and CDR2 FQGNSA. This CDR3 comprises 15 residues. V dropped 5 bases and J dropped 6 bases, with 20 bases sitting between them. The CDR3 nucleotides read TGTGCCAGCAGCGGGGGGGCCCGCGGGCCTAGCGAGCAGTACTTC. It codes for CASSGGARGPSEQYF.

The chain employs TRBV2 and TRBJ1-2; D gene uncertain. Germline V gene sequence: CDR1 SNHLY, CDR2 FYNNEI. This CDR3 has 13 residues. V was clipped by 1 base and J by 3 bases, with 6 bases between them. The CDR3 sequence: CASSEGRDYGYTF. DNA of the CDR3: TGTGCCAGCAGTGAAGGTCGTGACTATGGCTACACCTTC.

V and J are TRBV9 and TRBJ2-3; 7 bases fit TRBD1. Trimming took 3 bases from V and 6 from J; bases not matched to a gene: 7. This CDR3 contains 14 residues. From germline, CDR1 is SGDLS and CDR2 YYNGEE. The chain's CDR3 is CASSAEPTGDTQYF. The CDR3 DNA reads TGTGCCAGCAGCGCCGAGCCGACAGGGGATACGCAGTATTTT.

In its sample, this clone was seen a few times. The V call is TRBV28, the J call TRBJ1-5; TRBD1 aligns across 8 bases. The germline gives CDR1 MDHEN, CDR2 SYDVKM. This CDR3 contains 16 residues. J was trimmed by 2 bases and V by 5 bases; bases with no gene match: 8. The CDR3 nucleotides read TGTGCCAGCAGTCGTGGACAGGGCGCGGGCAATCAGCCCCAGCATTTT. Encoded protein: CASSRGQGAGNQPQHF.

The CDR3 loop reads CASRAQAAYGYTF. In nucleotides, the CDR3 is TGTGCCAGCAGAGCACAGGCGGCATACGGCTACACCTTC. The V and J genes are TRBV6-6 and TRBJ1-2, with D perhaps matching TRBD1 (5 bases). This CDR3 has 13 amino acids. CDR1 and CDR2 from the germline V gene are MNHNY and SVGAGI (reference sequence). Trimming took 6 bases from V and 8 from J, leaving 16 bases between them.

This clone was found once. The chain joins TRBV29-1 to TRBJ2-3; possible D gene TRBD1, 6 bases. V lost 3 bases and J 2 bases, leaving 21 bases between the germline ends. The CDR3 is made up of 17 amino acids. CDR1 and CDR2 from the germline V gene are SQVTM and ANQGSEA. As DNA, the CDR3 is TGCAGCGTTGAGCCGAGCTACAGGGAGAGGGTCACAGATACGCAGTATTTT. The encoded protein is CSVEPSYRERVTDTQYF.

V is TRBV7-7 and J is TRBJ2-2; tentative D call: TRBD1 (5 bases). V dropped 1 base and J dropped 7 bases, with 10 bases sitting between them. This CDR3 has 14 amino acids. Germline assignment: CDR1 SSHAT and CDR2 FNYEAQ (reference sequence). CDR3 nucleotides: TGTGCCAGCAGCTTAGGTCAGGGTCACGGGGAGCTGTTTTTT. Residues: CASSLGQGHGELFF.

DNA for the CDR3: TGTGCCAGCTCACCAAAAACGACAGGGGGGATACGGGGCTACACCTTC. As protein: CASSPKTTGGIRGYTF. The J gene is TRBJ1-2, the V gene TRBV18, with 9 bases fitting TRBD1. The CDR3 sequence is 16 residues long. The germline V gene has CDR1 KGHSH and CDR2 LQKENI. J lost 8 bases, V lost 2 bases, and 12 bases had no gene match. The variable domain in full, with the rest retrieved from reference TRBV18 and TRBJ1-2, is NAGVMQNPRHLVRRRGQEARLRCSPMKGHSHVYWYRQLPEEGLKFMVYLQKENIIDESGMPKERFSAEFPKEGPSILRIQQVVRGDSAAYFCASSPKTTGGIRGYTFGSGTRLTVV.

The rearrangement joins TRBV27 to TRBJ2-7; 7 positions agree with TRBD1. This CDR3 has 13 amino acids. With 4 bases clipped from V and 3 bases from J, the junction kept 3 bases outside the gene matches. Germline-derived CDR1 and CDR2 are MNHEY and SMNVEV (reference sequence). CDR3 in amino acids: CASSSGQSYEQYF. In DNA form, the CDR3 reads TGTGCCAGCAGTTCGGGACAGAGCTACGAGCAGTACTTC.

This chain uses TRBV7-2 with TRBJ2-1; D remains ambiguous. V was clipped by 5 bases and J by 7 bases, with 9 bases between them. CDR3 length equals 12 residues. Per the germline V gene, CDR1 is SGHTA and CDR2 is FQGNSA. In DNA form, the CDR3 reads TGTGCCAGCAGCCTCAGGCTTAATGAGCAGTTCTTC. Amino acid sequence: CASSLRLNEQFF.